A single sample is the source of the 29 T cell receptor beta chains below, sequenced in a study of blood T cells in healthy people across ages (dated by TCRdb to about 2015). Receptor libraries were prepared by 5' RACE. TCRdb lists the instrument as Illumina HiSeq 2500. A second PCR of about 7 to 12 cycles was run with a J-beta primer mix and a sample-barcoded 5' primer. TCRdb redid the processing of the public reads, applying fastp at Q25 and MiXCR, and retained in-frame beta chains. Each CDR3 protein appears once, grouped with its most common genes and DNA. Counted in this sample were under 1,000,000 distinct CDR3 sequences; around half of them appeared once. Together, the top ten hold about a sixth of the sample. Specimen: blood. Every receptor here comes from a man older than 75 in good health.

Comment on this clonotype: Being one base from a much bigger clone, this may be a read error. This chain links TRBV3-1 with TRBJ2-7, with a possible D match to TRBD2 (5 bases). Trimming left V 4 bases short and J 2 bases short, with 15 bases between. CDR3 length equals 15 residues. In germline, CDR1 is LGHDT, CDR2 YNNKEL (reference sequence). The CDR3 is CASSRERQATYEQYF. The CDR3 nucleotides are TGTGCCAGCAGCCGAGAGCGGCAGGCCACCTACGAGCAGTACTTC.

This chain uses TRBV6-5 with TRBJ2-3; maybe TRBD1 (5 bases). Germline CDR1 reads MNHEY; CDR2 reads SVGAGI. This CDR3 is built from 16 residues. V dropped 0 bases and J dropped 1 base, with 11 bases sitting between them. CDR3 DNA: TGTGCCAGCAGTTACTCGAGACAGCTACGCACAGATACGCAGTATTTT. Protein: CASSYSRQLRTDTQYF.

This clonotype was seen ten or more times. The chain couples TRBV6-5 to TRBJ2-7; D uncertain. The CDR3 has 13 amino acids. Germline V gene lookup returns CDR1 MNHEY and CDR2 SVGAGI. The V end lost 2 bases, the J end lost 6 bases, and 11 bases lay between the germline ends. CDR3 amino acids: CASSYGQGGEQYF. CDR3 nucleotide sequence: TGTGCCAGCAGTTACGGTCAAGGCGGCGAGCAGTACTTC.

The chain carries TRBV7-9 and TRBJ2-5; D is uncertain. CDR1 is SEHNR and CDR2 is FQNEAQ in the germline V gene (reference sequence). V was pared by 6 bases and J by 5 bases, with 22 bases between. The CDR3 has 16 residues. The CDR3 region has the DNA TGTGCCAGCAGACAGCGCGAGATTGGGCATCGGGAGACCCAGTACTTC. Translated: CASRQREIGHRETQYF.

This clonotype appeared a few times. The chain joins TRBV20-1 to TRBJ2-3; 10 bases are shared with TRBD2. Germline CDR1 is DFQATT and CDR2 is SNEGSKA (reference sequence). The V gene end was trimmed by 0 bases and the J gene end by 2 bases; junction bases not matched to a gene: 11. The CDR3 loop spans 18 amino acids. Here the CDR3 reads CSARDPSGRETATDTQYF. The DNA of the CDR3 is TGCAGTGCTAGAGATCCAAGCGGGAGGGAAACCGCCACAGATACGCAGTATTTT.

This chain links TRBV2 with TRBJ1-1; weak D call: TRBD1 (6 bases). The CDR3 sequence is 13 residues long. The germline V and J ends were trimmed by 6 bases and 6 bases, with 14 bases remaining between them. CDR1 is SNHLY and CDR2 is FYNNEI in the germline V gene. The DNA of the CDR3 is TGTGCCAGCAGATATTCTCAGGGGTCTGAAGCTTTCTTT. Translated: CASRYSQGSEAFF.

The rearrangement links TRBV10-2 to TRBJ2-1, with TRBD2 matching 13 bases. Germline loops: CDR1 WSHSY, CDR2 SAAADI. J lost 8 bases, V lost 4 bases, and 5 bases had no gene match. This CDR3 has 15 amino acids. CDR3 sequence (DNA): TGCGCCAGCAGTGGGACTAGCGGGAGCGACGATGAGCAGTTCTTC. This translates into CASSGTSGSDDEQFF.

The V gene is TRBV7-2, the J gene TRBJ2-4, with 9 bases matching TRBD2. CDR3 length: 15 amino acids. V gave up 5 bases and J gave up 13 bases; unmatched junction bases: 15. Germline assignment: CDR1 SGHTA and CDR2 FQGNSA. The CDR3 sequence: CASSITSGHSYGQYF. CDR3 nucleotides: TGTGCCAGCAGCATCACTAGCGGGCACTCCTACGGGCAGTACTTC.

CDR3 in amino acids: CASCVLAGYEQYF. In DNA, the CDR3 is TGTGCCAGCTGCGTGCTAGCGGGATACGAGCAGTACTTC. The chain joins TRBV28 to TRBJ2-7, with TRBD2 matching over 9 bases. Trimming removed 8 bases from V and 4 bases from J; junction bases left unmatched: 6. Germline values: CDR1 MDHEN, CDR2 SYDVKM. The CDR3 has 13 residues.

The chain has TRBV5-6 and TRBJ2-5, with 7 bases aligning to TRBD1. The CDR3 spans 16 residues. V gave up 0 bases and J gave up 2 bases; unmatched junction bases: 7. In germline, CDR1 is SGHDT, CDR2 YYEEEE. CDR3 amino acids: CASSLVSRDRQETQYF. For the CDR3, the DNA is TGTGCCAGCAGCTTGGTTAGTCGGGACAGACAAGAGACCCAGTACTTC.

This clonotype was observed once. The chain links TRBV9 to TRBJ1-6, with unresolved D. Trimming removed 3 bases at V and 10 bases at J, with 14 bases between. Germline CDR1 is SGDLS and CDR2 is YYNGEE. This CDR3 is 14 amino acids long. The CDR3 sequence: CASSERPRESPLHF. CDR3 coding DNA: TGTGCCAGCAGCGAACGCCCTCGGGAATCACCCCTCCACTTT. The whole variable domain, filled in from reference TRBV9 and TRBJ1-6, reads DSGVTQTPKHLITATGQRVTLRCSPRSGDLSVYWYQQSLDQGLQFLIQYYNGEERAKGNILERFSAQQFPDLHSELNLSSLELGDSALYFCASSERPRESPLHFGNGTRLTVT.

The genes are TRBV2 and TRBJ2-5; TRBD2 matches 9 bases. This CDR3 is built from 14 residues. Trimming cost V 5 bases and J 11 bases; bases outside gene matches: 12. CDR1 is SNHLY, CDR2 FYNNEI, per germline. The CDR3 protein is CASSSGRTYNEQYF. The CDR3 region has the DNA TGTGCCAGCAGTAGCGGGAGGACGTACAATGAGCAGTACTTC.

The rearrangement links TRBV5-1 to TRBJ2-3; TRBD1 might be the D (5 bases). Deletions cut 2 bases from V and 4 bases from J, with 14 bases between. CDR1 is SGHRS and CDR2 is YFSETQ in the germline V gene. This CDR3 contains 15 residues. The CDR3 loop is CASSFLDGAADTQYF. In DNA form, the CDR3 reads TGCGCCAGCAGCTTTCTAGATGGGGCAGCAGATACGCAGTATTTT.

This clonotype occurred many times. A read error may explain this, as a much larger clone is one base away. The chain uses TRBV29-1 and TRBJ2-1; no reliable D call. Germline V lookup: CDR1 SQVTM, CDR2 ANQGSEA. The CDR3 length is 14 residues. Trimming cost V 4 bases and J 1 base, with 11 bases left between them. The CDR3 DNA reads TGCAGCGTTGTAGGTGGGTTTTCCTACAATGAGCAGTTCTTC. Translating it yields CSVVGGFSYNEQFF.

This clonotype was seen a handful of times. This chain joins TRBV3-1 and TRBJ2-7; D is possibly TRBD2 (6 bases). Trimming shortened V by 4 bases and J by 1 base, and 11 bases separated the two germline ends. Per germline, CDR1 LGHDT and CDR2 YNNKEL (reference sequence). The CDR3 loop spans 14 amino acids. CDR3: CASSRQAGSYEQYF. The DNA of the CDR3 is TGTGCCAGCAGCCGGCAAGCGGGTTCCTACGAGCAGTACTTC.

The chain links TRBV20-1 to TRBJ2-7, with 7 bases lining up with TRBD1. The J call is doubtful: the DNA matches TRBJ2-5 better. The germline gives CDR1 DFQATT, CDR2 SNEGSKA (reference sequence). This CDR3 has 12 amino acids. The CDR3 bases are TGCAGTGCTACCACAGGGGAAGAGACCCAGTACTTC. Translating it yields CSATTGEETQYF.

The V gene is TRBV7-9, the J gene TRBJ2-1, with a tentative D call TRBD2 (6 bases). Trimming cost V 5 bases and J 4 bases, with 12 bases left between them. CDR3 length: 14 amino acids. Per germline, CDR1 SEHNR and CDR2 FQNEAQ (reference sequence). The CDR3, as DNA: TGTGCCAGCAGCCCGGACTACACTTACAATGAGCAGTTCTTC. This translates into CASSPDYTYNEQFF.

Only a few counts were recorded for this clonotype. V gene TRBV14 combines with J gene TRBJ2-5, with TRBD2 matching over 12 bases. Germline V CDR1 and CDR2: SGHDN, FVKESK. V lost 4 bases, J lost 3 bases, and 12 bases stayed unmatched. This CDR3 is 18 amino acids long. The DNA of the CDR3 is TGTGCCAGCAGCCGCAGGGTGATGACTAGCGGGAGAAAAGAGACCCAGTACTTC. Its translation is CASSRRVMTSGRKETQYF.

The chain uses TRBV12-3 or TRBV12-4 and TRBJ2-5; D ambiguous. With the DNA end fitting TRBJ2-1 better, the J assignment may be wrong. The CDR3 length is 14 residues. CDR3 protein: CASARGAIQETQFF. Here the CDR3 DNA reads TGTGCCAGCGCACGCGGAGCGATCCAAGAGACCCAGTTCTTC.

The rearrangement links TRBV27 to TRBJ2-6; unclear D gene. Germline V CDR1 and CDR2: MNHEY, SMNVEV (reference sequence). With 4 bases removed from V and 0 bases from J, the gap between germline ends came to 10 bases. CDR3 length: 16 amino acids. CDR3 residues: CASSSSVSSGANVLTF. The CDR3 nucleotides are TGTGCCAGCAGTTCATCGGTCAGCTCTGGGGCCAACGTCCTGACTTTC.

This CDR3 reads CATQGVRNQPQHF. CDR3 DNA: TGTGCCACGCAGGGGGTTCGGAATCAGCCCCAGCATTTT. The rearrangement links TRBV10-3 to TRBJ1-5; TRBD1 matches at 7 bases. Trimming took 10 bases from V and 4 from J; bases not matched to a gene: 7. Germline V CDR1 and CDR2: ENHRY, SYGVKD. This CDR3 has 13 residues.

There are a few counts of this clonotype. This chain joins TRBV18 and TRBJ1-5, with D perhaps TRBD1 (6 bases). V was pared by 5 bases and J by 6 bases, with 17 bases between. This CDR3 comprises 15 residues. CDR1 and CDR2 from the germline V gene are KGHSH and LQKENI. The CDR3: CASSTKTGKVQPQHF. The CDR3, as DNA: TGTGCCAGCTCAACGAAAACAGGGAAAGTTCAGCCCCAGCATTTT. Together with reference TRBV18 and TRBJ1-5, the CDR3 gives the full variable domain: NAGVMQNPRHLVRRRGQEARLRCSPMKGHSHVYWYRQLPEEGLKFMVYLQKENIIDESGMPKERFSAEFPKEGPSILRIQQVVRGDSAAYFCASSTKTGKVQPQHFGDGTRLSIL.

This clonotype was found a few times. The DNA for the CDR3 is TGCGCCAGCAGCCTCAACCTGGGACAGGGGGAAGGCTACACCTTC. This sequence encodes CASSLNLGQGEGYTF. This rearrangement joins TRBV4-1 to TRBJ1-2; 11 nucleotides match TRBD1. Germline V CDR1 and CDR2: MGHRA, YSYEKL. Trimming removed 4 bases from V and 8 bases from J; junction bases left unmatched: 9. This CDR3 has 15 amino acids.

The chain links TRBV4-3 to TRBJ2-4; D ambiguous. The V gene lost 3 bases and the J gene lost 3 bases, with 6 bases spanning the gap. Per the germline V gene, CDR1 is LGHNA and CDR2 is YSLEER. The CDR3 runs to 13 residues. CDR3 region: CASSQGDKNIQYF. CDR3 nucleotides: TGCGCCAGCAGCCAGGGTGACAAAAACATTCAGTACTTC.

V usage is TRBV10-2 and J usage is TRBJ2-2; 8 nucleotides line up with TRBD2. The CDR3 extends over 15 amino acids. Germline CDR1 and CDR2: WSHSY and SAAADI. Trimming took 3 bases from V and 4 from J; bases not matched to a gene: 4. The CDR3 bases are TGCGCCAGCAGTGACGGGAGGGCTCGCACCGGGGAGCTGTTTTTT. Its translation is CASSDGRARTGELFF.

The chain links TRBV28 to TRBJ1-4; D is ambiguous. Between the trimmed V and J ends, which lost 1 base and 6 bases, there was a span of 12 bases. This CDR3 has 15 residues. The germline gives CDR1 MDHEN, CDR2 SYDVKM. The CDR3 DNA reads TGTGCCAGCAGTTTATATCGAGGAGGTGATGAAAAACTGTTTTTT. Amino acids: CASSLYRGGDEKLFF.

In regard to this clonotype: The junction shows a germline mismatch at one end, possibly a read error. The CDR3 coding sequence is TGTGCCAGCAGCGTAGCGGGTAGCGGGATACCCAATAAGCAGTTCTTC. Translation gives CASSVAGSGIPNKQFF. The chain is built from TRBV9 and TRBJ2-1, with 8 nucleotides matching TRBD2. The CDR3 is 16 residues long. The germline gives CDR1 SGDLS, CDR2 YYNGEE.

This rearrangement joins TRBV12-3 or TRBV12-4 to TRBJ2-7; no clear D. CDR3 size: 13 residues. Trimming shortened V by 4 bases and J by 8 bases, and 15 bases separated the two germline ends. CDR3 residues: CASSSGEFGQQYF. Here the CDR3 DNA reads TGTGCCAGCAGTTCAGGTGAATTCGGACAGCAGTACTTC.

As to this clonotype: One end of the junction is discordant with germline, which a read error may explain. J is TRBJ2-1 and V is TRBV7-2; D possibly uses TRBD1 or TRBD2 (5 bases each). This CDR3 contains 15 residues. Germline V gives CDR1 SGHTA, CDR2 FQGNSA. For the CDR3, the DNA is TGTGCCAGCACCTTAACGGGACGGCTTTACAATGAGCAGTTCTTC. Amino acid sequence: CASTLTGRLYNEQFF.